A selection of T cell receptor beta chains follows, all from one sample in a study of T-cell reconstitution after alpha-beta-depleted transplantation in children. Using its own MiXCR run on the PCR reads, TCRdb lists one record per CDR3 protein. This table has around 52,000 distinct CDR3 sequences, around 5.9% appearing once. Sequenced here: PBMCs, mostly from graft donor cells, sampled 60 days after TCRalphabeta/CD19-depleted stem cell transplant. These receptors came from a female patient between 2 and 15 years old who had a stem cell transplant for aplastic anemia, so the T cells may come from the graft donor. Each CDR3 is given with its conserved first and last residue. Fields, in order: V gene, J gene, CDR3 length, clone size, D gene, CDR3 protein, CDR3 DNA. A D gene is named only where the DNA matches it firmly. Clone sizes are given selectively: once, few, many, or a class where the clone is expanded.

V: TRBV5-1; J: TRBJ2-3; length: 16; size: many; D: .; CDR3: CASSPGTFGGLDTQYF; DNA: TGCGCCAGCAGCCCCGGGACATTTGGGGGATTGGATACGCAGTATTTT
V: TRBV6-5; J: TRBJ1-1; length: 13; size: many; D: .; CDR3: CASHVGWDTEAFF; DNA: TGTGCCAGCCATGTGGGGTGGGACACTGAAGCTTTCTTT
V: TRBV18; J: TRBJ2-5; length: 14; size: few; D: .; CDR3: CASSPGRVQETQYF; DNA: TGTGCCAGCTCACCGGGCAGGGTTCAAGAGACCCAGTACTTC
V: TRBV7-2; J: TRBJ2-3; length: 15; size: many; D: TRBD2; CDR3: CASSALAASTDTQYF; DNA: TGTGCCAGCAGCGCACTAGCGGCTAGCACAGATACGCAGTATTTT
V: TRBV5-1; J: TRBJ2-5; length: 14; size: many; D: .; CDR3: CASSQRRDQETQYF; DNA: TGCGCCAGCAGCCAACGCAGGGATCAAGAGACCCAGTACTTC
V: TRBV6-2/TRBV6-3; J: TRBJ2-1; length: 16; size: many; D: .; CDR3: CASSYSGTSHRNEQFF; DNA: TGTGCCAGCAGTTACTCCGGGACTTCGCACCGCAATGAGCAGTTCTTC
V: TRBV7-9; J: TRBJ2-7; length: 15; size: many; D: .; CDR3: CASSLAGDLSYEQYF; DNA: TGTGCCAGCAGCTTAGCAGGGGACCTCTCCTACGAGCAGTACTTC
V: TRBV20-1; J: TRBJ2-5; length: 14; size: many; D: TRBD2; CDR3: CSGFGGRAGETQYF; DNA: TGCAGTGGTTTTGGCGGGAGGGCTGGGGAGACCCAGTACTTC
V: TRBV3-1; J: TRBJ2-7; length: 13; size: many; D: .; CDR3: CASSQEGRGEQYF; DNA: TGTGCCAGCAGCCAAGAGGGGCGAGGGGAGCAGTACTTC
V: TRBV28; J: TRBJ2-5; length: 16; size: many; D: TRBD1; CDR3: CASSRSSGDRAETQYF; DNA: TGTGCCAGCAGCCGTTCCTCTGGGGACAGGGCTGAGACCCAGTACTTC
V: TRBV28; J: TRBJ1-2; length: 13; size: .; D: .; CDR3: CASHSGTAYGYTF; DNA: TGTGCCAGCCATTCGGGGACGGCCTATGGCTACACCTTC
V: TRBV28; J: TRBJ1-4; length: 12; size: few; D: .; CDR3: CAKGAGNEKLFF; DNA: TGTGCCAAGGGCGCGGGGAATGAAAAACTGTTTTTT
V: TRBV4-2; J: TRBJ2-3; length: 14; size: many; D: .; CDR3: CASSRDSSTDTQYF; DNA: TGTGCCAGCAGCCGCGACAGTAGCACAGATACGCAGTATTTT
V: TRBV11-1; J: TRBJ2-7; length: 15; size: once; D: .; CDR3: CASSRGPPLTYEQYF; DNA: TGTGCCAGCAGTCGCGGACCACCTCTTACCTACGAGCAGTACTTC
V: TRBV10-2; J: TRBJ1-3; length: 13; size: many; D: .; CDR3: CASSERRRNTIYF; DNA: TGCGCCAGCAGTGAACGGCGCAGAAACACCATATATTTT
V: TRBV6-2/TRBV6-3; J: TRBJ2-1; length: 15; size: .; D: .; CDR3: CASSYRGLGYNEQFF; DNA: TGTGCCAGCAGTTACCGGGGACTCGGATACAATGAGCAGTTCTTC
V: TRBV10-1; J: TRBJ1-1; length: 12; size: .; D: .; CDR3: CASSESGHEAFF; DNA: TGCGCCAGCAGTGAGTCGGGTCATGAAGCTTTCTTT
V: TRBV12-3/TRBV12-4; J: TRBJ2-3; length: 16; size: many; D: .; CDR3: CASSSGWRGSTDTQYF; DNA: TGTGCCAGCAGCTCCGGGTGGCGGGGTAGCACAGATACGCAGTATTTT
V: TRBV20-1; J: TRBJ2-2; length: 16; size: many; D: TRBD1; CDR3: CSARDPGQGITGELFF; DNA: TGCAGTGCTCGGGACCCCGGACAGGGGATCACCGGGGAGCTGTTTTTT
V: TRBV7-9; J: TRBJ2-1; length: 16; size: many; D: TRBD2; CDR3: CASSLFGTSSLNEQFF; DNA: TGTGCCAGCAGCTTATTTGGGACTAGCTCCCTAAATGAGCAGTTCTTC
V: TRBV12-3/TRBV12-4; J: TRBJ1-2; length: 13; size: .; D: .; CDR3: CASSLQGPRGHTF; DNA: TGTGCCAGCAGTTTACAGGGCCCTAGGGGCCACACCTTC
V: TRBV28; J: TRBJ2-3; length: 13; size: many; D: .; CDR3: CASGLKAPDTQYF; DNA: TGTGCCAGCGGACTCAAGGCCCCAGATACGCAGTATTTT
V: TRBV5-5; J: TRBJ2-2; length: 15; size: many; D: .; CDR3: CASTYLVVNTGELFF; DNA: TGTGCCAGCACATACCTGGTGGTGAACACCGGGGAGCTGTTTTTT
V: TRBV14; J: TRBJ1-1; length: 14; size: many; D: TRBD1; CDR3: CASSQQGANTEAFF; DNA: TGTGCCAGCAGCCAACAGGGGGCAAACACTGAAGCTTTCTTT
V: TRBV5-1; J: TRBJ1-4; length: 13; size: .; D: .; CDR3: CASSLSGGEKLFF; DNA: TGCGCCAGCAGCTTGTCCGGGGGTGAAAAACTGTTTTTT
V: TRBV12-3/TRBV12-4; J: TRBJ2-5; length: 14; size: many; D: .; CDR3: CASSLMLAEETQYF; DNA: TGTGCCAGCAGTCTGATGTTGGCGGAAGAGACCCAGTACTTC
V: TRBV24-1; J: TRBJ2-1; length: 16; size: many; D: .; CDR3: CATSDFKGPSYNEQFF; DNA: TGTGCCACCAGTGATTTTAAGGGCCCGTCCTACAATGAGCAGTTCTTC
V: TRBV12-3/TRBV12-4; J: TRBJ1-2; length: 12; size: few; D: .; CDR3: CASSPSSYGYTF; DNA: TGTGCCAGCAGTCCCTCGAGCTATGGCTACACCTTC
V: TRBV30; J: TRBJ1-1; length: 13; size: many; D: .; CDR3: CAWSVQEWTEAFF; DNA: TGTGCCTGGAGTGTACAGGAGTGGACTGAAGCTTTCTTT
V: TRBV5-6; J: TRBJ2-6; length: 20; size: many; D: .; CDR3: CASSLFDSFIGFSGANVLTF; DNA: TGTGCCAGCAGCTTGTTTGACAGCTTCATCGGTTTCTCTGGGGCCAACGTCCTGACTTTC
V: TRBV18; J: TRBJ2-7; length: 16; size: few; D: TRBD1; CDR3: CASSPGQGAGIYEQYF; DNA: TGTGCCAGCTCGCCGGGACAGGGGGCGGGGATATACGAGCAGTACTTC
V: TRBV5-1; J: TRBJ2-3; length: 15; size: few; D: .; CDR3: CASSLDGKSMDTQYF; DNA: TGCGCCAGCAGCTTGGACGGGAAGTCTATGGATACGCAGTATTTT
V: TRBV28; J: TRBJ2-1; length: 15; size: few; D: TRBD1; CDR3: CASSLSGQGADEQFF; DNA: TGTGCCAGCAGTCTCTCGGGACAGGGGGCGGATGAGCAGTTCTTC
V: TRBV6-5; J: TRBJ2-3; length: 16; size: many; D: TRBD2; CDR3: CASSETSGVFLDTQYF; DNA: TGTGCCAGCAGTGAGACTAGCGGGGTTTTTTTAGATACGCAGTATTTT
V: TRBV2; J: TRBJ2-3; length: 14; size: few; D: .; CDR3: CASSPGPAPDTQYF; DNA: TGTGCCAGCAGTCCGGGACCCGCTCCAGATACGCAGTATTTT
V: TRBV5-1; J: TRBJ2-3; length: 13; size: few; D: .; CDR3: CASSGDLTDTQYF; DNA: TGCGCCAGCAGCGGCGACCTCACAGATACGCAGTATTTT
V: TRBV10-3; J: TRBJ2-7; length: 15; size: many; D: TRBD2; CDR3: CAISPSAGGPYEQYF; DNA: TGTGCCATCAGCCCTTCAGCGGGAGGCCCCTACGAGCAGTACTTC
V: TRBV2; J: TRBJ2-7; length: 16; size: many; D: .; CDR3: CASSVFGRSTPYEQYF; DNA: TGTGCCAGCAGCGTATTCGGACGGAGCACTCCCTACGAGCAGTACTTC
V: TRBV7-8; J: TRBJ2-2; length: 16; size: few; D: TRBD2; CDR3: CASSHLAGAITGELFF; DNA: TGTGCCAGCAGCCACCTAGCGGGAGCAATCACCGGGGAGCTGTTTTTT
V: TRBV7-2; J: TRBJ2-1; length: 15; size: many; D: TRBD2; CDR3: CASSPRTSAHNEQFF; DNA: TGTGCCAGCAGCCCACGGACTAGCGCTCACAATGAGCAGTTCTTC
V: TRBV28; J: TRBJ1-1; length: 15; size: many; D: .; CDR3: CASSLPVFGGTEAFF; DNA: TGTGCCAGCAGTTTACCCGTGTTTGGGGGCACTGAAGCTTTCTTT
V: TRBV6-2/TRBV6-3; J: TRBJ2-1; length: 20; size: .; D: TRBD2; CDR3: CASSYSMNRPTSGAYNEQFF; DNA: TGTGCCAGCAGTTACTCGATGAACCGCCCGACTAGCGGTGCCTACAATGAGCAGTTCTTC